This T cell receptor beta chain was identified during a study of control samples from healthy donors and cancer patients. The repertoire was sequenced with immunoSEQ multiplex PCR; TCRdb's copy has only in-frame clones and lacks some. The top ten hold around 5.4% of the sample, which has roughly 150,000 clones, 80% to 95% seen once. Germline V gives CDR1 SGHVS, CDR2 FNYEAQ. This CDR3 is built from 17 residues. V lost 4 bases and J lost 3, with 18 bases in between. The sequence was collected from a man in his late teens or twenties in good health. Input material: blood. This chain joins TRBV7-6 and TRBJ2-2; TRBD1 or TRBD2 may be the D gene (5 bases each). CDR3 loop: CASSSTLLLGDTGELFF. For the CDR3, the DNA is TGTGCCAGCAGCTCGACCCTTCTTTTGGGGGACACCGGGGAGCTGTTTTTT.